The rows below give T cell receptor beta chains drawn from one sample of a study of T cells in Graves' hyperthyroidism and ophthalmopathy. Via MiXCR, TCRdb re-called the multiplex PCR reads, giving one row per CDR3 protein. Among about 350,000 distinct CDR3 sequences listed, under 20% were seen once. Sequences were obtained from blood. These receptors originate from a young woman with Graves' hyperthyroidism. Both conserved end residues are part of each CDR3. The D gene is left open where the match is weak. Only part of the rows carry a size: once, few, many, or a class if the clone is expanded.

J: TRBJ1-1
D: NA
size: NA
V: TRBV12-3/TRBV12-4
DNA: TGTGCCAGCAGTTCGTCAGGAGTTGCTTTCTTT
CDR3: CASSSSGVAFF

J: TRBJ2-2
D: TRBD2
size: many
V: TRBV12-3/TRBV12-4
DNA: TGTGCCAGCAGTCCCAGCTCGGGAGCGGGGGTAACCGGGGAGCTGTTTTTT
CDR3: CASSPSSGAGVTGELFF

J: TRBJ1-1
D: NA
size: many
V: TRBV20-1
DNA: TGCAGTGCTAGACGAGGGGGTCCGGGCACTGAAGCTTTCTTT
CDR3: CSARRGGPGTEAFF

J: TRBJ1-2
D: NA
size: many
V: TRBV15
DNA: TGTGCCACCAGCGGGCTACGAGAGGGCTACACCTTC
CDR3: CATSGLREGYTF

J: TRBJ1-2
D: TRBD1
size: few
V: TRBV4-1
DNA: TGCGCCAGCAGCCAACCAGGCGGACAGGGGAGCTATGGCTACACCTTC
CDR3: CASSQPGGQGSYGYTF

J: TRBJ2-7
D: NA
size: NA
V: TRBV9
DNA: TGTGCCAGCAGCGCGCCCCGGGGTGGCGAGCAGTACTTC
CDR3: CASSAPRGGEQYF

J: TRBJ1-1
D: NA
size: many
V: TRBV11-3
DNA: TGTGCCAGCAGCCCAGCGGGTAACACTGAAGCTTTCTTT
CDR3: CASSPAGNTEAFF

J: TRBJ2-2
D: NA
size: NA
V: TRBV27
DNA: TGTGCCAGCAGTTTAAACCCCGGGGCAGTGATGTTTTTT
CDR3: CASSLNPGAVMFF

J: TRBJ2-2
D: NA
size: NA
V: TRBV7-2
DNA: TGTGCCAGCAGCTTAGCGCTCGGGGCGGGTATCGGGGAGCTGTTTTTT
CDR3: CASSLALGAGIGELFF

J: TRBJ2-6
D: NA
size: many
V: TRBV25-1
DNA: TGTGCCAGCAGTGACCTTGACTCTGGGGCCAACGTCCTGACTTTC
CDR3: CASSDLDSGANVLTF